This TCR beta chain was retrieved from a study of Ad26.COV2.S vaccination and SARS-CoV-2 variants. The CDR3 has 13 amino acids. CDR1 is SGHTA and CDR2 is FQGTGA in the germline V gene. V trimming: 5 bases; J trimming: 3 bases; junction bases outside the gene matches: 3. Treatment in this sample: about 20 received Ad26.COV2.S at low or high dose, single or two shots; 5 received placebo; per-sample allocation not given. Samples came from day 63 after the first vaccine or placebo injection. This clone was detected once. The protocol was immunoSEQ multiplex PCR, while the TCRdb copy is restricted to in-frame clones and leaves out a portion. This repertoire shows 300,000 to 400,000 clones, more than 75% found once; its top ten account for roughly 3.1%.

The chain uses TRBV7-3 and TRBJ2-7, with TRBD1 matching over 8 bases. Here the sequenced sample was peripheral blood, taken in a trial of Ad26.COV2.S vaccine versus placebo. The receptor was isolated from a person between 18 and 65 years old who received the Ad26.COV2.S COVID-19 vaccine or a placebo. The CDR3 loop is CASSTGQGYEQYF. Written as DNA, the CDR3 is TGTGCCAGCAGCACCGGACAGGGCTACGAGCAGTACTTC.